One sample yielded the 13 T cell receptor beta chains listed below, sequenced in a study of blood T cell repertoires in COVID-19 (dated by TCRdb to about 2020). Preparation of the library involved the immunoSEQ multiplex PCR assay. The table comes from immuneACCESS by way of TCRdb, which keeps in-frame sequences with V and J called. Part of the clones is missing from these tables; in studies checked, under half for an unresolved V gene and the rest for unknown reasons. The sample profile shows under 200,000 clones; about four fifths of them were found once. The ten most abundant clones make up approximately 12% of the sample. The specimen sequenced was peripheral blood. Receptor source: a man aged 65 to 79 who had recovered from COVID-19.

Details on this clone: Other DNA variants within this sample encode the same CDR3. The chain has TRBV3-1 (or the pseudogene TRBV3-2) and TRBJ1-6; D remains unclear. Germline CDR1 and CDR2: LGHDT and YNNKEL (reference sequence). V lost 4 bases and J lost 5, with 6 bases in between. CDR3 length: 13 amino acids. CDR3 nucleotides: TGTGCCAGCAGCCCCCGCGATAATTCACCCCTCCACTTT. Translation gives CASSPRDNSPLHF.

The genes are TRBV5-1 and TRBJ2-5, with TRBD1 matching 8 bases. The CDR3 is 16 amino acids. V gave up 4 bases and J gave up 2 bases; unmatched junction bases: 10. The germline V gene has CDR1 SGHRS and CDR2 YFSETQ. In DNA, the CDR3 is TGCGCCAGCAGCCAAATCGACAGGGGCCGACAAGAGACCCAGTACTTC. This codes for CASSQIDRGRQETQYF.

The chain recombines TRBV18 with TRBJ1-5, with 12 bases matching TRBD1. J lost 1 base, V lost 2 bases, and 6 bases had no gene match. This CDR3 region has 18 residues. Germline CDR1 reads KGHSH; CDR2 reads LQKENI. In nucleotides, the CDR3 is TGTGCCAGCTCACCATCCGGGACAGGGGGCACGAGCAATCAGCCCCAGCATTTT. Protein sequence: CASSPSGTGGTSNQPQHF. The whole variable domain, filled in from reference TRBV18 and TRBJ1-5, reads NAGVMQNPRHLVRRRGQEARLRCSPMKGHSHVYWYRQLPEEGLKFMVYLQKENIIDESGMPKERFSAEFPKEGPSILRIQQVVRGDSAAYFCASSPSGTGGTSNQPQHFGDGTRLSIL.

The chain recombines TRBV10-3 with TRBJ2-1; 7 bases fit TRBD2. Per germline, CDR1 ENHRY and CDR2 SYGVKD. The junction had 6 bases not matched to a gene; V was cut back by 2 bases and J by 5 bases. The CDR3 covers 15 residues. The CDR3 DNA reads TGTGCCATCAGTGAGAGCGCTAGCGGAAACAATGAGCAGTTCTTC. It yields the protein CAISESASGNNEQFF.

This clone was observed a handful of times. This chain connects TRBV6-6 to TRBJ2-1; 7 nucleotides align to TRBD1. The CDR3 consists of 13 residues. V lost 6 bases and J lost 4; bases outside the gene matches: 3. Germline CDR1 MNHNY, CDR2 SVGAGI (reference sequence). CDR3 nucleotides: TGTGCCAGCAGGTCGGGACAGTACAATGAGCAGTTCTTC. Its translation: CASRSGQYNEQFF.

The chain has TRBV14 and TRBJ2-1, with 8 positions matching TRBD2. The V and J ends lost 4 bases and 5 bases, in that order; junction bases with no gene match: 10. This CDR3 is 16 amino acids long. Germline V CDR1 and CDR2: SGHDN, FVKESK. The CDR3 here is CASSRTGLALNNEQFF. The CDR3 coding sequence is TGTGCCAGCAGCCGGACTGGACTAGCTCTAAACAATGAGCAGTTCTTC.

The chain links TRBV29-1 to TRBJ1-1; D is possibly TRBD1 (5 bases). V shed 4 bases and J shed 1 base, with 16 bases lying between them. This CDR3 contains 15 residues. In germline, CDR1 is SQVTM, CDR2 ANQGSEA. CDR3 in amino acids: CSVVRGYPSNTEAFF. The CDR3, as DNA: TGCAGCGTTGTTAGGGGCTACCCCTCGAACACTGAAGCTTTCTTT.

This chain uses TRBV7-6 with TRBJ2-7, with 7 bases lining up with TRBD1. V was clipped by 5 bases and J by 6 bases; unmatched bases: 10. The V gene's germline CDR1 is SGHVS and CDR2 FNYEAQ. The CDR3 covers 14 residues. In DNA, the CDR3 is TGTGCCAGCAGCCCCGGACAGGAATCCCCCGAGCAGTACTTC. This encodes CASSPGQESPEQYF. Full variable domain (rest looked up from reference TRBV7-6 and TRBJ2-7): GAGVSQSPRYKVTKRGQDVALRCDPISGHVSLYWYRQALGQGPEFLTYFNYEAQQDKSGLPNDRFSAERPEGSISTLTIQRTEQRDSAMYRCASSPGQESPEQYFGPGTRLTVT.

V is TRBV4-1 and J is TRBJ1-2; D call uncertain. The V gene's germline CDR1 is MGHRA and CDR2 YSYEKL. CDR3 length: 13 amino acids. V lost 8 bases to trimming and J lost 8 bases, with 18 bases between them. CDR3 in DNA: TGCGCCAGCCGAACGCCCGAGGGCGGAGGCTACACCTTC. Its translation is CASRTPEGGGYTF.

For the CDR3, the DNA is TGTGCCAGCAGCCAAGACAGCTACGAGCAGTACTTC. Translating it yields CASSQDSYEQYF. This rearrangement joins TRBV14 to TRBJ2-7; D ambiguous. CDR3 size: 12 residues. The germline gives CDR1 SGHDN, CDR2 FVKESK. Trimming removed 0 bases at V and 3 bases at J, with 3 bases between.

V usage is TRBV6-5 and J usage is TRBJ2-7, with D possibly TRBD2 on 5 matching bases. From germline, CDR1 is MNHEY and CDR2 SVGAGI. The CDR3 has 15 amino acids. Trimming took 2 bases from V and 0 from J, leaving 11 bases between them. The CDR3 protein is CASSYGAASSYEQYF. The CDR3, as DNA: TGTGCCAGCAGTTACGGAGCGGCCAGCTCCTACGAGCAGTACTTC.

V usage is TRBV6-5 and J usage is TRBJ2-7; TRBD2 matches at 7 bases. V dropped 6 bases and J dropped 0; count of bases not matched to a gene: 5. This CDR3 is 14 amino acids long. Germline-derived CDR1 and CDR2 are MNHEY and SVGAGI. The DNA of the CDR3 is TGTGCCAGCAGCTTGGGAGGGTCCTCCTACGAGCAGTACTTC. Its translation: CASSLGGSSYEQYF.

The V and J genes are TRBV13 and TRBJ2-7, with a tentative D call TRBD1 (7 bases). CDR1 PRHDT and CDR2 FYEKMQ come from the germline V gene (reference sequence). The CDR3 contains 16 residues. Trimming took off 1 base at V and 1 base at J, with 14 bases between the two ends. The CDR3 sequence: CASSLAHRGGSYEQYF. The CDR3 DNA is TGTGCCAGCAGCTTAGCCCACAGGGGAGGATCCTACGAGCAGTACTTC.